The clone carrying this TCR beta chain came up a few times. Its antigen is undetermined. This sample was taken from a study of beta chain features in type 1 diabetes. Study-wide points: Within the patient group, naive, central memory and Treg TCRB repertoires appeared more similar to each other than within healthy donors. When Type 1 diabetes patients were examined, their TCRB CDR3s proved moderately but significantly shorter in all four CD4+ subsets. For TCRB rearrangement, an influence of HLA type remained unresolved here.

CDR3 length: 15 amino acids. Germline values: CDR1 MDHEN, CDR2 SYDVKM. V was pared by 4 bases and J by 8 bases, with 9 bases of the junction left unmatched. The whole isolated RNA underwent reverse transcription, so sequencing captured expressed TCRB transcripts. Measured with immunoSEQ multiplex PCR; TCRdb has only the in-frame clones, and not every one. This sample has roughly 300,000 clones, with 9.3% found just once. The V gene is TRBV28, the J gene TRBJ1-4, with 8 positions matching TRBD1. Material for sequencing was central memory CD4+ T cells from blood. The TCR comes from a man aged 30 to 39 with type 1 diabetes. The CDR3 DNA follows: TGTGCCAGCAGTTCATCCAGGGGGCTGGGGGAAAAACTGTTTTTT. This sequence encodes CASSSSRGLGEKLFF.